The 26 T cell receptor beta chains listed next were all sequenced from one sample in a study of T-cell reconstitution after alpha-beta-depleted transplantation in children. Preparation of the TCRbeta library used unique molecular identifiers. In TCRdb, the PCR reads were re-called with MiXCR into one record per CDR3 protein. Here the sample spans about 580,000 distinct CDR3 sequences, approximately 22% being singletons. The material was PBMCs, mostly from graft donor cells, obtained 360 days after TCRalphabeta/CD19-depleted stem cell transplant. The receptors shown here come from a boy less than two years old who had a stem cell transplant for acute myeloid leukemia, so the T cells may come from the graft donor.

This clonotype came up a few times. The chain joins TRBV27 to TRBJ2-1; D perhaps matches TRBD1 (6 bases). CDR1 is MNHEY and CDR2 is SMNVEV in the germline V gene (reference sequence). Trimming shortened V by 3 bases and J by 4 bases, and 10 bases separated the two germline ends. This CDR3 region has 14 residues. The CDR3, as DNA: TGTGCCAGCAGTTTCGGACAGTTTTACAATGAGCAGTTCTTC. This codes for CASSFGQFYNEQFF.

In its sample, this clonotype was seen once. This sequence joins TRBV15 and TRBJ2-5; TRBD1 agrees at 7 bases. V lost 8 bases, J lost 6 bases, and 9 bases stayed unmatched. Germline loops: CDR1 LNHNV, CDR2 YYDKDF (reference sequence). The CDR3 totals 13 residues. As DNA, the CDR3 is TGTGCCACCGGAATTGAGGGGGCCCAGACCCAGTACTTC. Its translation: CATGIEGAQTQYF.

This clonotype was detected many times. The chain links TRBV29-1 to TRBJ2-1; 10 bases fit TRBD1. CDR3 size: 17 residues. The trim removed 1 base at V and 2 bases at J, leaving 8 bases unmatched. From germline, CDR1 is SQVTM and CDR2 ANQGSEA. In nucleotides, the CDR3 is TGCAGCGTTGAAGTTTACGGGGGGACAGGGGCCTACAATGAGCAGTTCTTC. The encoded protein is CSVEVYGGTGAYNEQFF.

At least ten counts were recorded for this clonotype. This sequence joins TRBV7-7 and TRBJ2-3; D gene ambiguous. Between the trimmed V and J ends, which lost 6 bases and 0 bases, there was a span of 7 bases. The CDR3 sequence is 13 residues long. The germline V gene encodes CDR1 SSHAT and CDR2 FNYEAQ (reference sequence). CDR3: CASSLSSTDTQYF. For the CDR3, the DNA is TGTGCCAGCAGTTTAAGTAGCACAGATACGCAGTATTTT.

In its sample, this clonotype was seen a few times. The J gene is TRBJ2-4, the V gene TRBV6-1; D remains ambiguous. Germline-derived CDR1 and CDR2 are MNHNS and SASEGT. CDR3 size: 12 residues. The V end lost 1 base, the J end lost 9 bases, and 7 bases lay between the germline ends. Here the CDR3 reads CASSEGFGIQYF. DNA of the CDR3: TGTGCCAGCAGTGAAGGTTTTGGCATTCAGTACTTC.

The chain joins TRBV15 to TRBJ2-5, with D maybe TRBD2 (5 bases). V was cut by 1 base and J by 4 bases, with 16 bases left in between. Germline lookup yields CDR1 LNHNV and CDR2 YYDKDF (reference sequence). The CDR3 has 16 residues. In nucleotides, the CDR3 is TGTGCCACCAGCAGAGTTCCCAGACCAGGAGGAGAGACCCAGTACTTC. Its protein is CATSRVPRPGGETQYF.

The V and J genes are TRBV20-1 and TRBJ2-1; D is perhaps TRBD2 (7 bases). This CDR3 region has 18 residues. CDR1 DFQATT and CDR2 SNEGSKA come from the germline V gene (reference sequence). V lost 5 bases and J 6 bases, leaving 29 bases between the germline ends. The CDR3 protein is CSARKRLSRGAAPNEQFF. CDR3 coding DNA: TGCAGTGCTCGTAAGAGGTTGAGTCGGGGGGCCGCCCCCAATGAGCAGTTCTTC.

This clonotype was seen only a few times. The chain is built from TRBV20-1 and TRBJ2-5; D might be TRBD1 (5 bases). Trimming shortened V by 2 bases and J by 1 base, and 14 bases separated the two germline ends. The CDR3 totals 15 residues. Looked up from germline, CDR1 is DFQATT and CDR2 is SNEGSKA (reference sequence). CDR3 region: CSARKGPGFQETQYF. CDR3 bases: TGCAGTGCTAGAAAGGGGCCCGGGTTCCAAGAGACCCAGTACTTC.

This clonotype appeared many times. The chain has TRBV7-2 and TRBJ2-7, with 9 bases lining up with TRBD1. Per the germline V gene, CDR1 is SGHTA and CDR2 is FQGNSA. The V and J ends lost 5 bases and 7 bases, in that order; junction bases with no gene match: 9. CDR3 size: 14 residues. The CDR3 sequence: CASSPRTGAGEQYF. DNA for the CDR3: TGTGCCAGCAGCCCACGGACAGGGGCAGGGGAGCAGTACTTC.

The chain joins TRBV20-1 to TRBJ2-5; D not certain. V dropped 1 base and J dropped 5 bases, with 8 bases sitting between them. CDR3 length equals 12 residues. CDR1 is DFQATT, CDR2 SNEGSKA, per germline (reference sequence). This CDR3 is CSARGLRETQYF. The CDR3, as DNA: TGCAGTGCTAGAGGGTTGCGGGAGACCCAGTACTTC.

V usage is TRBV4-3 and J usage is TRBJ2-3; a possible D gene is TRBD2 (6 bases). Germline-derived CDR1 and CDR2 are LGHNA and YSLEER. The CDR3 length is 16 residues. Trimming removed 3 bases from V and 2 bases from J, with 15 bases in between. For the CDR3, the DNA is TGCGCCAGCAGCCACACAATGGGACTGTTCACAGATACGCAGTATTTT. It translates to CASSHTMGLFTDTQYF.

This chain links TRBV11-3 with TRBJ2-2; D remains unclear. Germline-derived CDR1 and CDR2 are SGHNT and YENEEA. The length of the CDR3 is 16 residues. The V and J ends lost 3 bases and 2 bases respectively, with 13 bases between them. CDR3 in amino acids: CASSFYRNDNTGELFF. Written as DNA, the CDR3 is TGTGCCAGCAGCTTCTACAGAAACGATAACACCGGGGAGCTGTTTTTT.

This clonotype appeared a few times. The V call is TRBV29-1, the J call TRBJ1-1, with D possibly being TRBD1 (5 bases). The V end was cut by 2 bases, the J end by 2 bases, with 12 bases between. This CDR3 is built from 14 residues. Per the germline V gene, CDR1 is SQVTM and CDR2 is ANQGSEA. The CDR3: CSVEPGRVNTEAFF. In DNA form, the CDR3 reads TGCAGCGTTGAACCGGGACGGGTTAACACTGAAGCTTTCTTT.

This clonotype has a handful of counts. In nucleotides, the CDR3 is TGTGCCAGCACCCCGAGTTTGGCACGAGACAAGGATACGCAGTATTTT. Translated: CASTPSLARDKDTQYF. This rearrangement joins TRBV7-6 to TRBJ2-3; D is ambiguous. The CDR3 runs 16 residues. The germline gives CDR1 SGHVS, CDR2 FNYEAQ. Trimming shortened V by 7 bases and J by 6 bases, and 23 bases separated the two germline ends.

V is TRBV6-1 and J is TRBJ1-5; 8 positions match TRBD1. V lost 6 bases to trimming and J lost 0 bases; unmatched junction nucleotides: 4. The germline CDR1 and CDR2 sequences are MNHNS and SASEGT. The CDR3 totals 15 residues. The chain's CDR3 is CASRAGQASNQPQHF. The CDR3 bases are TGTGCCAGCAGAGCGGGACAGGCTAGCAATCAGCCCCAGCATTTT.

The rearrangement links TRBV20-1 to TRBJ2-1, with TRBD2 matching 7 bases. Germline loops: CDR1 DFQATT, CDR2 SNEGSKA (reference sequence). CDR3 length: 13 residues. The trim removed 6 bases at V and 2 bases at J, leaving 4 bases unmatched. The CDR3 region is CSAWTRAYNEQFF. CDR3 sequence (DNA): TGCAGTGCCTGGACTAGGGCCTACAATGAGCAGTTCTTC.

The chain carries TRBV5-1 and TRBJ1-2, with a tentative D call TRBD1 (5 bases). The germline V gene encodes CDR1 SGHRS and CDR2 YFSETQ. CDR3 length: 14 amino acids. Between the trimmed V and J ends, which lost 3 bases and 6 bases, there was a span of 15 bases. CDR3 nucleotides: TGCGCCAGCAGCTCGCGAGGGGATGTGGATGGCTACACCTTC. Protein sequence: CASSSRGDVDGYTF.

As DNA, the CDR3 is TGTGCCACCAGTAGGGGGATCGGTGAGCTGTTTTTT. Translating it yields CATSRGIGELFF. This sequence joins TRBV24-1 and TRBJ2-2; possible D gene TRBD1, 6 bases. Per the germline V gene, CDR1 is KGHDR and CDR2 is SFDVKD. The CDR3 runs 12 residues. V lost 6 bases, J lost 11 bases, and 12 bases lay in between.

This clonotype has only a few counts. This sequence joins TRBV12-3 or TRBV12-4 and TRBJ2-7; the match to TRBD2 covers 9 bases. Trimming cost V 6 bases and J 0 bases; bases outside gene matches: 15. The CDR3 is 18 residues long. The CDR3 DNA reads as TGTGCCAGCAGCCCGAGCGGGGGGCCTACCCTTAGCTCCTACGAGCAGTACTTC. This translates into CASSPSGGPTLSSYEQYF.

This clonotype was counted between two and nine times. This chain uses TRBV7-2 with TRBJ2-4; either TRBD1 or TRBD2 may fit D (5 bases each). This CDR3 comprises 14 residues. Trimming left V 7 bases short and J 9 bases short, with 19 bases between. Germline CDR1 and CDR2: SGHTA and FQGNSA. For the CDR3, the DNA is TGTGCCAGCACCGCCTTGACAGTACGGGGCATTCAGTACTTC. It is translated as CASTALTVRGIQYF.

As to this clonotype: Compared with germline, one end of the junction differs, possibly owing to a read error. The chain is built from TRBV20-1 and TRBJ1-4; 7 positions match TRBD1. The CDR3 totals 13 residues. Germline V gene lookup returns CDR1 DFQATT and CDR2 SNEGSKA (reference sequence). This CDR3 is CSAMEGADENLFF. CDR3 DNA: TGCAGTGCTATGGAGGGGGCGGATGAAAATCTGTTTTTT.

In its sample, this clonotype was seen a few times. This chain connects TRBV10-3 to TRBJ2-2, with TRBD2 matching 7 bases. The CDR3 runs to 13 residues. V dropped 7 bases and J dropped 7; count of bases not matched to a gene: 6. Germline V gives CDR1 ENHRY, CDR2 SYGVKD. The CDR3 reads CAIMSPGGGELFF. The DNA for the CDR3 is TGTGCCATCATGTCACCGGGGGGCGGGGAGCTGTTTTTT.

In its sample, this clonotype was seen a few times. CDR3 sequence (DNA): TGCAGTGCTAGAGATCCCGTAGACGGGAATGAAAAACTGTTTTTT. Its translation is CSARDPVDGNEKLFF. J is TRBJ1-4 and V is TRBV20-1, with D uncertain. Germline CDR1 reads DFQATT; CDR2 reads SNEGSKA (reference sequence). The CDR3 is made up of 15 amino acids. Deletions cut 0 bases from V and 5 bases from J, with 13 bases between.

This clonotype has at least ten counts. J is TRBJ1-5 and V is TRBV12-3 or TRBV12-4; perhaps TRBD1 as D (5 bases). This CDR3 is built from 14 residues. V gave up 5 bases and J gave up 2 bases, with 10 bases separating them. CDR3 sequence (DNA): TGTGCCAGCAGTCCAGGGTTTGGCAATCAGCCCCAGCATTTT. Its protein product is CASSPGFGNQPQHF.

This clonotype occurred many times. The rearrangement links TRBV27 to TRBJ2-7, with D perhaps TRBD1 (6 bases). The CDR3 has 14 residues. Trimming shortened V by 1 base and J by 2 bases, and 9 bases separated the two germline ends. The germline CDR1 and CDR2 sequences are MNHEY and SMNVEV (reference sequence). This chain's CDR3 is CASSLFNRAYEQYF. In nucleotides, the CDR3 is TGTGCCAGCAGTTTATTTAACAGGGCCTACGAGCAGTACTTC.

This clonotype was seen at least ten times. The chain joins TRBV6-1 to TRBJ2-3, with D hard to call. The CDR3 consists of 11 residues. V dropped 6 bases and J dropped 5 bases, with 6 bases sitting between them. The germline V gene has CDR1 MNHNS and CDR2 SASEGT. CDR3 nucleotides: TGTGCCAGCAGGAGTGGAGATACGCAGTATTTT. As protein: CASRSGDTQYF.